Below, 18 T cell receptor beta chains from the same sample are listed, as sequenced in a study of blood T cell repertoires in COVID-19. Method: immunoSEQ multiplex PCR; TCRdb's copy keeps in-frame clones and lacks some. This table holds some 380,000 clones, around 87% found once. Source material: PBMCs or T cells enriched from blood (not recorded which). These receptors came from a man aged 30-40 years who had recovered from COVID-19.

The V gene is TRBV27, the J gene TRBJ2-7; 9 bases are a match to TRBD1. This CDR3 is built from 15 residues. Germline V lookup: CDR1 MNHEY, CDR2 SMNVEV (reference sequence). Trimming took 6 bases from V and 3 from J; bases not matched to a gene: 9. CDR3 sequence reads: CASSHRGQGFYEQYF. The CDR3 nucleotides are TGTGCCAGCAGCCACAGGGGACAGGGCTTCTACGAGCAGTACTTC.

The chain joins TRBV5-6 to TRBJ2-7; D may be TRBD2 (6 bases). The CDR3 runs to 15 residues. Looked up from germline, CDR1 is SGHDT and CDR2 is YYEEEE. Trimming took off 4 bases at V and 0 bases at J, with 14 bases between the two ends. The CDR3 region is CASSRRGTHSYEQYF. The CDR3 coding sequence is TGTGCCAGCAGCCGGAGGGGTACCCACTCCTACGAGCAGTACTTC.

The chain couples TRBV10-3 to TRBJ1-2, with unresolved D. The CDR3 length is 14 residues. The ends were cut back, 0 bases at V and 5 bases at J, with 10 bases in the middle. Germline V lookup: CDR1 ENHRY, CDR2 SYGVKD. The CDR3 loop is CAISESVEHYGYTF. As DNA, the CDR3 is TGTGCCATCAGTGAGTCGGTGGAGCATTATGGCTACACCTTC.

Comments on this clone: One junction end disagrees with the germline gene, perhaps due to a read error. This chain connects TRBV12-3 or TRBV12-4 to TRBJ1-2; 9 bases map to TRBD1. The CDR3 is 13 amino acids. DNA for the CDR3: TGTGCCAGCAGTGGTGGGAAGGGACAGGGCCTCTTCTTC. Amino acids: CASSGGKGQGLFF.

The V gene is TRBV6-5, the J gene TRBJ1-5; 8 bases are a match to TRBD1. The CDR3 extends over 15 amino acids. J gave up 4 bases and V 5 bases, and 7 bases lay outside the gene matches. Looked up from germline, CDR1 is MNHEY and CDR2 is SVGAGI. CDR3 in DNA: TGTGCCAGCAGTCCCACAGGGGGTTGGAATCAGCCCCAGCATTTT. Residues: CASSPTGGWNQPQHF.

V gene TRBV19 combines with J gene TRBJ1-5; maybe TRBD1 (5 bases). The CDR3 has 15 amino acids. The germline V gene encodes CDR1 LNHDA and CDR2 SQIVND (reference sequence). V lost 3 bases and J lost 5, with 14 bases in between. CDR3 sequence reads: CASSMVQGIHQPQHF. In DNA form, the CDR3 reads TGTGCCAGTAGTATGGTTCAGGGAATCCATCAGCCCCAGCATTTT.

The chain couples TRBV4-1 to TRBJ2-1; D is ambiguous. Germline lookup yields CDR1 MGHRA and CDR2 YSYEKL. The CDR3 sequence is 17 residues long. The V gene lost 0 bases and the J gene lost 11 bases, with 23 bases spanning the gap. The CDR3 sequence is CASSQDSPRMSNIKQFF. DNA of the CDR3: TGCGCCAGCAGCCAAGATTCGCCTAGAATGTCAAACATAAAGCAGTTCTTC.

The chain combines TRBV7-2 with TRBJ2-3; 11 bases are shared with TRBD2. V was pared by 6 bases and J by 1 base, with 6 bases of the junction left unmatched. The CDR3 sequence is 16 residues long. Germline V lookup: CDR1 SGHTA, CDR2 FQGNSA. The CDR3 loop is CASSPVAGGGTDTQYF. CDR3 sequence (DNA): TGTGCCAGCAGTCCGGTAGCGGGGGGGGGCACAGATACGCAGTATTTT.

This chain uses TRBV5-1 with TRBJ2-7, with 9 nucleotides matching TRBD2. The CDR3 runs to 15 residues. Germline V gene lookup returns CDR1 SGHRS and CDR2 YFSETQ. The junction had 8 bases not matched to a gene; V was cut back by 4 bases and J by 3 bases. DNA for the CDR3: TGCGCCAGCAGCACTAAAACTAGCGGGCGCTACGAGCAGTACTTC. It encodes CASSTKTSGRYEQYF.

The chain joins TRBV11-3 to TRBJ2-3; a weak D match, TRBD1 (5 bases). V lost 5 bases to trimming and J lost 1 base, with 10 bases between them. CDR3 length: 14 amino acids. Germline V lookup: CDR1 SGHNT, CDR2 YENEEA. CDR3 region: CASSTLQGTDTQYF. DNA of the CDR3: TGTGCCAGCAGCACCCTACAGGGCACAGATACGCAGTATTTT. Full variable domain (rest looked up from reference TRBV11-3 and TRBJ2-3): EAGVVQSPRYKIIEKKQPVAFWCNPISGHNTLYWYLQNLGQGPELLIRYENEEAVDDSQLPKDRFSAERLKGVDSTLKIQPAELGDSAVYLCASSTLQGTDTQYFGPGTRLTVL.

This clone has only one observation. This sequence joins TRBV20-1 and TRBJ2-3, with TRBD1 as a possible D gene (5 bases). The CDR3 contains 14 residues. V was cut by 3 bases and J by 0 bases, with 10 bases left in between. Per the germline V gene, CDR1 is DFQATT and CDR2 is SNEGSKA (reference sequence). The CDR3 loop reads CSASKGQSTDTQYF. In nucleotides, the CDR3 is TGCAGTGCTAGTAAAGGACAAAGCACAGATACGCAGTATTTT.

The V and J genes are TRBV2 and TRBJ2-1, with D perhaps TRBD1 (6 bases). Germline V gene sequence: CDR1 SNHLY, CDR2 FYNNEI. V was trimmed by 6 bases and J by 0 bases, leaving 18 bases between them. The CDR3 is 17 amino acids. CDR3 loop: CASREQGPLSSYNEQFF. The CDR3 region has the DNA TGTGCCAGCAGAGAACAGGGCCCCCTGAGCTCCTACAATGAGCAGTTCTTC.

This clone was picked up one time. In nucleotides, the CDR3 is TGCGCCAGCCAACTAGCGGTTTCGACCGGGGAGCTGTTTTTT. Amino acids: CASQLAVSTGELFF. The chain recombines TRBV5-1 with TRBJ2-2, with TRBD2 matching over 8 bases. The trim removed 7 bases at V and 5 bases at J, leaving 7 bases unmatched. The V gene's germline CDR1 is SGHRS and CDR2 YFSETQ. The CDR3 runs to 14 residues.

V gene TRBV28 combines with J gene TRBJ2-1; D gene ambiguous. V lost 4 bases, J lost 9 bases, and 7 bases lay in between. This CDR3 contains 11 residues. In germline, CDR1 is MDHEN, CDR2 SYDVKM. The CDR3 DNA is TGTGCCAGCAGTTCTAGGTCTGAGCAGTTCTTC. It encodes CASSSRSEQFF. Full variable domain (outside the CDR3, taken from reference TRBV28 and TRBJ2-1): DVKVTQSSRYLVKRTGEKVFLECVQDMDHENMFWYRQDPGLGLRLIYFSYDVKMKEKGDIPEGYSVSREKKERFSLILESASTNQTSMYLCASSSRSEQFFGPGTRLTVL.

CDR3 sequence reads: CASSGNRGPQETQYF. Written as DNA, the CDR3 is TGTGCCAGCAGCGGAAACAGGGGCCCCCAAGAGACCCAGTACTTC. The V gene is TRBV9, the J gene TRBJ2-5; TRBD1 agrees at 7 bases. CDR1 is SGDLS and CDR2 is YYNGEE in the germline V gene. CDR3 length: 15 residues. With 3 bases clipped from V and 1 base from J, the junction kept 6 bases outside the gene matches.

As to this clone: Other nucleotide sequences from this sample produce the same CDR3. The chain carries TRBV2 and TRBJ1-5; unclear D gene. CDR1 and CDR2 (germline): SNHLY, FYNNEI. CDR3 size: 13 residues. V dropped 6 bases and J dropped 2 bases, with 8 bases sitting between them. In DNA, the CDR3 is TGTGCCAGCAGCGAGGGTGGCAATCAGCCCCAGCATTTT. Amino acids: CASSEGGNQPQHF.

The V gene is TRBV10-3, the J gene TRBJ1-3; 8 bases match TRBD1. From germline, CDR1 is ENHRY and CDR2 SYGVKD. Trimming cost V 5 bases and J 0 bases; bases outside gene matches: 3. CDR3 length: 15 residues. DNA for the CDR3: TGTGCCATCAGTACAGGGGGTTACTCTGGAAACACCATATATTTT. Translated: CAISTGGYSGNTIYF.

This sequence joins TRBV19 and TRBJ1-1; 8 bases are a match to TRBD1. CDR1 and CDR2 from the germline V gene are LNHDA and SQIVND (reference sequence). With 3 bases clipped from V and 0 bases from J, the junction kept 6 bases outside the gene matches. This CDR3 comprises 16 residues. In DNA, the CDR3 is TGTGCCAGTAGTATTCTCGCAGGGGGCCTGAACACTGAAGCTTTCTTT. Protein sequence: CASSILAGGLNTEAFF.